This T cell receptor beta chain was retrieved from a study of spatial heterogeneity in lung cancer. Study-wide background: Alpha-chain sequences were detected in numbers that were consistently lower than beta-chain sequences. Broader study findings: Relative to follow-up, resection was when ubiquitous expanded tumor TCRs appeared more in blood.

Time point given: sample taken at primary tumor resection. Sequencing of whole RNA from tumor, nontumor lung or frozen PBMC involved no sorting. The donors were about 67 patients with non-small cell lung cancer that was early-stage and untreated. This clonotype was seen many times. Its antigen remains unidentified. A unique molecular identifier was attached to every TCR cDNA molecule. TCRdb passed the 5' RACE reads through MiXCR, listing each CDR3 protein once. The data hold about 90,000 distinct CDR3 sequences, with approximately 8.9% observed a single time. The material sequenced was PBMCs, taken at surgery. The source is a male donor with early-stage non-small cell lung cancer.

The CDR3 nucleotides are TGTGCCAGCAGCCCACTAGCGGGGGGGGTAAATGAGCAGTTCTTC. This codes for CASSPLAGGVNEQFF. V gene TRBV7-7 combines with J gene TRBJ2-1, with TRBD2 identical over 13 bases. The CDR3 consists of 15 residues. Trimming removed 5 bases from V and 7 bases from J; junction bases left unmatched: 5. Germline CDR1 reads SSHAT; CDR2 reads FNYEAQ (reference sequence).